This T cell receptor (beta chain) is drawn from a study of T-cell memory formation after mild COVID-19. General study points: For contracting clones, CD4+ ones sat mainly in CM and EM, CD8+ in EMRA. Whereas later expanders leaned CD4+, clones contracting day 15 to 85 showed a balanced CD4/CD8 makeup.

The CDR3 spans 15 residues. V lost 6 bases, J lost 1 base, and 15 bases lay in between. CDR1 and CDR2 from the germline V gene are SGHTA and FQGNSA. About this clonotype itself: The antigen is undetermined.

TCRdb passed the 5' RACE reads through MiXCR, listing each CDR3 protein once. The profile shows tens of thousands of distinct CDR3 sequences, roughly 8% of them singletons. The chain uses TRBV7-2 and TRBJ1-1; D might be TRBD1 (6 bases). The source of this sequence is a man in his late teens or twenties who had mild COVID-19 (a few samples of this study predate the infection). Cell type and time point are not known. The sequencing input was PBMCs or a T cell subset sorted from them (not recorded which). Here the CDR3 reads CASSPPGHWNTEAFF. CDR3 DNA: TGTGCCAGCAGTCCACCGGGACACTGGAACACTGAAGCTTTCTTT.